These 31 T cell receptor beta chains came from one sample sequenced in a study of OX40 agonist ivuxolimab in advanced cancers. This table comes from immunoSEQ multiplex PCR, and its TCRdb copy is limited to in-frame clones, with some not included. The table shows over 30,000 clones, with roughly 89% occurring only once. The sample consisted of CD4+ or CD8+ T cells sorted from blood, taken in a trial of the OX40 agonist ivuxolimab. These TCRs come from an adult with an advanced solid tumor such as melanoma, head and neck, liver or kidney cancer.

The chain carries TRBV4-2 and TRBJ1-4, with D possibly TRBD1 on 6 matching bases. This CDR3 spans 16 amino acids. The V and J ends lost 0 bases and 8 bases respectively, with 16 bases between them. CDR1 and CDR2 (germline): LGHNA, YNFKEQ. In nucleotides, the CDR3 is TGTGCCAGCAGCCAAGACGGGCGGGGGCAGGAAGAAAAACTGTTTTTT. This gives the protein CASSQDGRGQEEKLFF.

This clone occurred once. Other nucleotide sequences in the sample specify the same CDR3. The chain recombines TRBV28 with TRBJ1-2; 12 bases are a match to TRBD1. This CDR3 is 14 amino acids long. Germline V lookup: CDR1 MDHEN, CDR2 SYDVKM. V lost 4 bases to trimming and J lost 5 bases; unmatched junction nucleotides: 2. The CDR3 DNA follows: TGTGCCAGCAGTTCGGGACAGGGGGCGTATGGCTACACCTTC. Translated: CASSSGQGAYGYTF.

This chain connects TRBV7-6 to TRBJ2-3; D perhaps matches TRBD2 (6 bases). Germline V gene data show CDR1 as SGHVS and CDR2 as FNYEAQ. V lost 1 base and J lost 0, with 11 bases in between. This CDR3 spans 16 amino acids. The CDR3 reads CASSLGAGSSTDTQYF. The CDR3 bases are TGTGCCAGCAGCTTAGGCGCGGGGTCTAGCACAGATACGCAGTATTTT.

The genes are TRBV5-1 and TRBJ2-7; perhaps TRBD1 as D (5 bases). Germline CDR1 is SGHRS and CDR2 is YFSETQ. This CDR3 contains 13 residues. Trimming shortened V by 7 bases and J by 2 bases, and 13 bases separated the two germline ends. This CDR3 reads CASSTLGAYEQYF. In DNA form, the CDR3 reads TGCGCCAGCTCCACGTTAGGGGCCTACGAGCAGTACTTC.

The chain has TRBV6-1 and TRBJ2-5; 7 bases are shared with TRBD2. Germline CDR1 reads MNHNS; CDR2 reads SASEGT. V shed 0 bases and J 5 bases; nucleotides not matched to a gene: 6. This CDR3 is 15 amino acids long. The CDR3 sequence is CASSEAVGGRETQYF. The CDR3 nucleotides are TGTGCCAGCAGTGAAGCGGTGGGGGGGAGGGAGACCCAGTACTTC.

The chain uses TRBV2 and TRBJ2-7; the match to TRBD2 covers 7 bases. This CDR3 is 15 amino acids long. V trimming: 3 bases; J trimming: 1 base; junction bases outside the gene matches: 6. Germline lookup yields CDR1 SNHLY and CDR2 FYNNEI. Here the CDR3 reads CASSETSRRSYEQYF. Here the CDR3 DNA reads TGTGCCAGCAGTGAGACTAGCAGAAGATCCTACGAGCAGTACTTC.

The rearrangement links TRBV7-3 to TRBJ1-1, with D possibly TRBD1 on 6 matching bases. Trimming removed 2 bases at V and 4 bases at J, with 14 bases between. In germline, CDR1 is SGHTA, CDR2 FQGTGA. CDR3 length: 15 amino acids. The CDR3 nucleotides are TGTGCCAGCAGCTTAGGTGTAGGGGGTTCCACTGAAGCTTTCTTT. Protein sequence: CASSLGVGGSTEAFF.

The chain links TRBV7-9 to TRBJ2-1; D not certain. Germline lookup yields CDR1 SEHNR and CDR2 FQNEAQ (reference sequence). The CDR3 is 10 amino acids. Trimming removed 7 bases at V and 13 bases at J, with 11 bases between. As DNA, the CDR3 is TGTGCCAGCACCTTGGCCCCTCAGTTCTTC. It translates to CASTLAPQFF.

The V gene is TRBV5-6, the J gene TRBJ2-1, with D possibly TRBD2 on 5 matching bases. The CDR3 length is 14 residues. The V end lost 4 bases, the J end lost 14 bases, and 22 bases lay between the germline ends. Germline V gene lookup returns CDR1 SGHDT and CDR2 YYEEEE. CDR3 residues: CASSQPILGLSKFF. The DNA of the CDR3 is TGTGCCAGCAGCCAACCTATACTAGGACTGAGCAAGTTCTTC.

This rearrangement joins TRBV5-1 to TRBJ2-1; no clear D. V lost 1 base and J lost 3, with 5 bases in between. Germline values: CDR1 SGHRS, CDR2 YFSETQ. This CDR3 is built from 13 residues. The CDR3 coding sequence is TGCGCCAGCAGCTTGAAGGTCTACAATGAGCAGTTCTTC. As protein: CASSLKVYNEQFF. Full variable domain (rest looked up from reference TRBV5-1 and TRBJ2-1): KAGVTQTPRYLIKTRGQQVTLSCSPISGHRSVSWYQQTPGQGLQFLFEYFSETQRNKGNFPGRFSGRQFSNSRSEMNVSTLELGDSALYLCASSLKVYNEQFFGPGTRLTVL.

This clone was recorded once. The rearrangement links TRBV7-2 to TRBJ2-5, with D maybe TRBD2 (5 bases). CDR1 and CDR2 (germline): SGHTA, FQGNSA. Trimming pared 3 bases from V and 2 bases from J, leaving 7 bases between. The CDR3 loop spans 13 amino acids. The CDR3 DNA reads TGTGCCAGCAGCTTGCGGACTCAAGAGACCCAGTACTTC. Protein product: CASSLRTQETQYF.

The J gene is TRBJ1-2, the V gene TRBV7-9; D is ambiguous. The CDR3 has 13 residues. Trimming shortened V by 5 bases and J by 5 bases, and 12 bases separated the two germline ends. Germline V CDR1 and CDR2: SEHNR, FQNEAQ (reference sequence). DNA of the CDR3: TGTGCCAGCAGCCCATCCGGGCCATATGGCTACACCTTC. It translates to CASSPSGPYGYTF. Variable domain in full (rest from reference TRBV7-9 and TRBJ1-2): DTGVSQNPRHKITKRGQNVTFRCDPISEHNRLYWYRQTLGQGPEFLTYFQNEAQLEKSRLLSDRFSAERPKGSFSTLEIQRTEQGDSAMYLCASSPSGPYGYTFGSGTRLTVV.

The chain is built from TRBV19 and TRBJ2-1; 10 nucleotides match TRBD2. The CDR3 totals 15 residues. The J segment lost 3 bases and the V segment lost 7 bases, leaving 6 bases of the junction unmatched. Germline V lookup: CDR1 LNHDA, CDR2 SQIVND (reference sequence). CDR3 sequence (DNA): TGTGCCAGTAACCGGCTAGCGGGGGACTACAATGAGCAGTTCTTC. This translates into CASNRLAGDYNEQFF.

V gene TRBV13 combines with J gene TRBJ1-2; 10 bases are a match to TRBD1. J gave up 4 bases and V 4 bases, and 3 bases lay outside the gene matches. The CDR3 length is 14 residues. Germline CDR1 PRHDT, CDR2 FYEKMQ (reference sequence). The CDR3 loop reads CASSWGTGVYGYTF. CDR3 nucleotides: TGTGCCAGCAGCTGGGGGACAGGGGTCTATGGCTACACCTTC.

This rearrangement joins TRBV29-1 to TRBJ1-5; D is uncertain. Deletions cut 1 base from V and 5 bases from J, with 9 bases between. This CDR3 has 13 residues. CDR1 is SQVTM and CDR2 is ANQGSEA in the germline V gene. CDR3 nucleotide sequence: TGCAGCGTTGAAGGTACGCGGGATCAGCCCCAGCATTTT. It specifies CSVEGTRDQPQHF.

V gene TRBV12-2 combines with J gene TRBJ1-6. TRBV12-2 is a listed pseudogene. The CDR3 runs 17 residues. CDR3 loop: CASRLVGSFSYNSPLHF. The CDR3 coding sequence is TGTGCAAGTCGCTTAGTTGGGAGTTTCTCCTATAATTCACCCCTCCACTTT.

The V call is TRBV19, the J call TRBJ1-1; 7 bases fit TRBD1. Germline V gene lookup returns CDR1 LNHDA and CDR2 SQIVND (reference sequence). The length of the CDR3 is 11 residues. V dropped 9 bases and J dropped 6; count of bases not matched to a gene: 4. CDR3 amino acids: CARAGQAEAFF. CDR3 coding DNA: TGTGCCAGGGCAGGACAGGCTGAAGCTTTCTTT.

The gene calls are TRBV30 and TRBJ2-1; 15 nucleotides agree with TRBD2. Germline V gives CDR1 GTSNPN, CDR2 SVGIG (reference sequence). The J segment lost 7 bases and the V segment lost 2 bases, leaving 3 bases of the junction unmatched. This CDR3 is built from 15 residues. In nucleotides, the CDR3 is TGTGCCTGGAGTAACGGACTAGCGGGAGGGAATGAGCAGTTCTTC. Encoded protein: CAWSNGLAGGNEQFF.

This rearrangement joins TRBV5-6 to TRBJ1-5, with D hard to call. Germline values: CDR1 SGHDT, CDR2 YYEEEE. Deletions cut 3 bases from V and 6 bases from J, with 10 bases between. The CDR3 sequence is 13 residues long. The CDR3 sequence: CASSSQRGQPQHF. Here the CDR3 DNA reads TGTGCCAGCAGCTCCCAACGCGGTCAGCCCCAGCATTTT.

This clone was detected once. The V and J genes are TRBV13 and TRBJ2-1, with 10 bases that match TRBD2. The CDR3 is 16 amino acids. Germline V CDR1 and CDR2: PRHDT, FYEKMQ (reference sequence). V gave up 6 bases and J gave up 1 base; unmatched junction bases: 6. The CDR3 DNA is TGTGCCAGCAGATTTAGCGGGGGGCCTTCCTACAATGAGCAGTTCTTC. It codes for CASRFSGGPSYNEQFF.

The chain uses TRBV6-1 and TRBJ1-5, with D maybe TRBD1 (6 bases). The germline V and J ends were trimmed by 2 bases and 2 bases, with 19 bases remaining between them. This CDR3 comprises 18 residues. Germline-derived CDR1 and CDR2 are MNHNS and SASEGT. The CDR3 DNA reads as TGTGCCAGCAGTGAACCCGGACTAAGTGGGGGCGGCAATCAGCCCCAGCATTTT. Translating it yields CASSEPGLSGGGNQPQHF.

V is TRBV11-2 and J is TRBJ2-7; 12 bases match TRBD2. With 4 bases clipped from V and 2 bases from J, the junction kept 0 bases outside the gene matches. Germline V gene lookup returns CDR1 SGHAT and CDR2 FQNNGV. The CDR3 is made up of 14 amino acids. CDR3 sequence (DNA): TGTGCCAGCAGCTCTAGCGGGAGGGCCTACGAGCAGTACTTC. This gives the protein CASSSSGRAYEQYF.

This clone was recorded a few times. This sequence joins TRBV6-5 and TRBJ2-5, with D perhaps assigned TRBD1 or TRBD2 (5 bases each). Germline assignment: CDR1 MNHEY and CDR2 SVGAGI. Trimming cost V 8 bases and J 5 bases, with 15 bases left between them. The CDR3 is made up of 13 amino acids. Written as DNA, the CDR3 is TGTGCCAGCGCTGAGGGGTTCGGGGAGACCCAGTACTTC. Its translation is CASAEGFGETQYF.

V gene TRBV11-2 combines with J gene TRBJ2-1; 9 bases agree with TRBD2. The V gene's germline CDR1 is SGHAT and CDR2 FQNNGV. The CDR3 contains 16 residues. V trimming: 2 bases; J trimming: 2 bases; junction bases outside the gene matches: 4. The CDR3 protein is CASSLIAGGPYNEQFF. The CDR3 DNA is TGTGCCAGCAGCTTAATTGCGGGGGGGCCCTACAATGAGCAGTTCTTC.

V usage is TRBV9 and J usage is TRBJ1-3, with 7 bases lining up with TRBD1. The CDR3 is 19 amino acids. With 1 base clipped from V and 1 base from J, the junction kept 14 bases outside the gene matches. Germline CDR1 SGDLS, CDR2 YYNGEE. The CDR3 sequence is CASSVYGGGQSFSGNTIYF. The DNA of the CDR3 is TGTGCCAGCAGCGTATACGGTGGGGGACAGTCGTTTTCTGGAAACACCATATATTTT. The variable domain in full, with the rest retrieved from reference TRBV9 and TRBJ1-3, is DSGVTQTPKHLITATGQRVTLRCSPRSGDLSVYWYQQSLDQGLQFLIQYYNGEERAKGNILERFSAQQFPDLHSELNLSSLELGDSALYFCASSVYGGGQSFSGNTIYFGEGSWLTVV.

The J gene is TRBJ1-4, the V gene TRBV5-6; tentatively, D is TRBD1 (5 bases). The germline gives CDR1 SGHDT, CDR2 YYEEEE. This CDR3 contains 15 residues. Trimming removed 4 bases from V and 0 bases from J, with 10 bases in between. CDR3 coding DNA: TGTGCCAGCAGCCTCCAGGGTTCAACTAATGAAAAACTGTTTTTT. Protein product: CASSLQGSTNEKLFF.

The chain uses TRBV27 and TRBJ2-5, with D possibly TRBD1 on 7 matching bases. The CDR3 has 15 residues. Trimming left V 7 bases short and J 1 base short, with 16 bases between. Germline V CDR1 and CDR2: MNHEY, SMNVEV (reference sequence). The CDR3 sequence is CASIPHRGGQETQYF. CDR3 DNA: TGTGCCAGCATACCACACAGGGGAGGCCAAGAGACCCAGTACTTC.

This clone appeared a few times. The V call is TRBV10-1, the J call TRBJ1-2; D gene ambiguous. CDR3 length equals 13 residues. Per germline, CDR1 WNHNN and CDR2 SYGVQD (reference sequence). The V end lost 3 bases, the J end lost 8 bases, and 13 bases lay between the germline ends. CDR3 in DNA: TGCGCCAGCAGTGATGACCACAAGAGAGGCTACACCTTC. Protein product: CASSDDHKRGYTF.

V gene TRBV19 combines with J gene TRBJ2-7; 14 bases agree with TRBD2. J was trimmed by 4 bases and V by 5 bases; bases with no gene match: 13. The CDR3 covers 18 residues. Germline CDR1 and CDR2: LNHDA and SQIVND (reference sequence). The CDR3 DNA reads as TGTGCCAGTAGTCCGGCGACTAGCGGGGGGGCCCAGGCATACGAGCAGTACTTC. Its protein is CASSPATSGGAQAYEQYF.

V usage is TRBV7-9 and J usage is TRBJ2-5; 8 bases align to TRBD2. The DNA end lines up better with TRBJ2-7; the J call may be wrong. The CDR3 loop spans 14 amino acids. In germline, CDR1 is SEHNR, CDR2 FQNEAQ (reference sequence). The CDR3, as DNA: TGTGCCAGCAGCTTAGGGCGGGAGGTCTACGAGCAGTACTTC. Protein product: CASSLGREVYEQYF.

This clone is a singleton in its sample. This rearrangement joins TRBV5-1 to TRBJ1-6, with no clear D. Per germline, CDR1 SGHRS and CDR2 YFSETQ. Trimming shortened V by 0 bases and J by 0 bases, and 7 bases separated the two germline ends. CDR3 length: 16 residues. This chain's CDR3 is CASSLGRSSYNSPLHF. As DNA, the CDR3 is TGCGCCAGCAGCTTGGGCAGGAGCTCCTATAATTCACCCCTCCACTTT. Using reference TRBV5-1 and TRBJ1-6 for the parts outside the CDR3, the full variable domain is KAGVTQTPRYLIKTRGQQVTLSCSPISGHRSVSWYQQTPGQGLQFLFEYFSETQRNKGNFPGRFSGRQFSNSRSEMNVSTLELGDSALYLCASSLGRSSYNSPLHFGNGTRLTVT.